What follows is one T cell receptor beta chain and its context. Its specificity is not known. This clone may be a read error of a much larger clone one base away. The CDR3 totals 17 residues. Germline V gene lookup returns CDR1 KGHDR and CDR2 SFDVKD. V lost 4 bases, J lost 3 bases, and 20 bases lay in between. This sample is part of a study of post-analysis software for immune sequencing data. The study's findings and limits: The five TRBV segments detected at higher frequency in patients than in controls included TRBV5-6, TRBV5-1 and TRBV20-1.

Unique molecular identifiers tagged the TCR beta cDNA libraries. MiXCR, run by TCRdb on the PCR reads, gives a single entry per CDR3 protein. The sample has about 260,000 distinct CDR3 sequences, around 34% seen once. The chain links TRBV24-1 to TRBJ1-1; a possible D gene is TRBD1 (6 bases). This TCR derives from a girl under 18 with multiple sclerosis. The sample was blood. CDR3: CATSDHLGTPMDTEAFF. The CDR3 coding sequence is TGTGCCACCAGTGACCATCTCGGGACACCTATGGACACTGAAGCTTTCTTT.